Sequencing of this T cell receptor (beta chain) was carried out in a study of a mutant IDH1 vaccine in newly diagnosed glioma. The table lists this clone with a few counts. What it binds is unknown. TCRdb's table, derived via immunoSEQ multiplex PCR, lists solely in-frame clones and lacks some. This sample has 60,000 to 65,000 clones; less than 90% occur once, and the top ten carry around 4%. Regarding time point: week 47, end of study. Topical imiquimod was applied with each vaccine dose, which held 300 ug of mutant IDH1 20-mer peptide. Specimen: PBMCs, collected from a glioma patient whose treatment included an IDH1 peptide vaccine. This clonotype originated in a man aged 30 to 45 with glioma.

The CDR3 sequence is CASSGDLGVETQYF. In DNA form, the CDR3 reads TGTGCCAGCAGTGGGGACCTCGGTGTAGAGACCCAGTACTTC. This sequence joins TRBV28 and TRBJ2-5; the D gene could be TRBD1 or TRBD2 (5 bases each). V was trimmed by 5 bases and J by 4 bases, leaving 14 bases between them. The CDR3 is 14 amino acids. Germline assignment: CDR1 MDHEN and CDR2 SYDVKM. The entire variable domain, with the rest obtained from reference TRBV28 and TRBJ2-5, is as follows: DVKVTQSSRYLVKRTGEKVFLECVQDMDHENMFWYRQDPGLGLRLIYFSYDVKMKEKGDIPEGYSVSREKKERFSLILESASTNQTSMYLCASSGDLGVETQYFGPGTRLLVL.